This entry lists 28 T cell receptor beta chains sequenced from one sample in a study of T cell repertoires in cytomegalovirus infection. One entry per CDR3 protein, called by TCRdb with MiXCR from the reads. The table shows about 700,000 distinct CDR3 sequences, with roughly 30% occurring only once. Their recognized antigens are unknown. The sequencing used cultured PBMCs, collected from culture after CMV antigen stimulation. These TCRs come from a human donor in good health (CMV status not recorded). Some clones in this sample may be carry-over from other donors' samples.

The genes are TRBV7-8 and TRBJ2-3, with TRBD2 as a possible D gene (7 bases). Germline V gives CDR1 SGHVS, CDR2 FQNEAQ. This CDR3 region has 16 residues. V was cut by 4 bases and J by 1 base, with 15 bases left in between. The CDR3 nucleotides read TGTGCCAGCAGCTCCATGAGGGGGGGGCGCACAGATACGCAGTATTTT. Translated: CASSSMRGGRTDTQYF.

The sample holds many counts of this clonotype. The chain couples TRBV7-2 to TRBJ1-1; no clear D. Germline V gives CDR1 SGHTA, CDR2 FQGNSA. This CDR3 is built from 14 residues. The V and J ends lost 1 base and 1 base respectively, with 7 bases between them. The CDR3 nucleotides read TGTGCCAGCAGCTTAGATGGTGGGAACACTGAAGCTTTCTTT. Translating it yields CASSLDGGNTEAFF. Supplemented by reference TRBV7-2 and TRBJ1-1, the full variable domain reads GAGVSQSPSNKVTEKGKDVELRCDPISGHTALYWYRQSLGQGLEFLIYFQGNSAPDKSGLPSDRFSAERTGGSVSTLTIQRTQQEDSAVYLCASSLDGGNTEAFFGQGTRLTVV.

This clonotype was detected only a few times. The gene calls are TRBV2 and TRBJ2-3; D uncertain. Germline-derived CDR1 and CDR2 are SNHLY and FYNNEI. The V end lost 5 bases, the J end lost 8 bases, and 8 bases lay between the germline ends. The CDR3 consists of 11 residues. CDR3 sequence: CASSPAGTQYF. In nucleotides, the CDR3 is TGTGCCAGCAGTCCAGCTGGTACGCAGTATTTT.

This clonotype was counted between two and nine times. This chain connects TRBV6-6 to TRBJ2-5, with D perhaps TRBD1 or TRBD2 (7 bases each). The germline V and J ends were trimmed by 6 bases and 5 bases, with 16 bases remaining between them. Germline V gene lookup returns CDR1 MNHNY and CDR2 SVGAGI (reference sequence). The CDR3 extends over 14 amino acids. CDR3 nucleotide sequence: TGTGCCAGCAGCACGACAGGGAGGGAGGAGACCCAGTACTTC. It codes for CASSTTGREETQYF.

This clonotype was seen only a few times. The V and J genes are TRBV19 and TRBJ2-2; D ambiguous. This CDR3 is built from 13 residues. Germline V lookup: CDR1 LNHDA, CDR2 SQIVND (reference sequence). Trimming stripped 6 bases from V and 1 base from J, with 6 bases between. The CDR3 region has the DNA TGTGCCAGTAGACAGCAGAACACCGGGGAGCTGTTTTTT. Encoded protein: CASRQQNTGELFF. The full variable domain, completed using reference TRBV19 and TRBJ2-2, is DGGITQSPKYLFRKEGQNVTLSCEQNLNHDAMYWYRQDPGQGLRLIYYSQIVNDFQKGDIAEGYSVSREKKESFPLTVTSAQKNPTAFYLCASRQQNTGELFFGEGSRLTVL.

V gene TRBV27 combines with J gene TRBJ1-1; D perhaps matches TRBD1 (5 bases). Germline lookup yields CDR1 MNHEY and CDR2 SMNVEV (reference sequence). The V gene lost 5 bases and the J gene lost 0 bases, with 13 bases spanning the gap. The CDR3 has 15 residues. CDR3 residues: CASSRWDRVNTEAFF. The CDR3 nucleotides are TGTGCCAGCAGTAGGTGGGACCGAGTGAACACTGAAGCTTTCTTT.

The genes are TRBV2 and TRBJ2-1; no definite D call. CDR3 length: 14 amino acids. The V end was cut by 4 bases, the J end by 7 bases, with 14 bases between. CDR1 and CDR2 from the germline V gene are SNHLY and FYNNEI. The CDR3 loop is CASSARIRGNEQFF. As DNA, the CDR3 is TGTGCCAGCAGTGCCCGAATACGAGGAAATGAGCAGTTCTTC.

This clonotype was found a few times. The chain recombines TRBV4-3 with TRBJ2-7, with a weak D call TRBD1 (5 bases). Trimming shortened V by 1 base and J by 2 bases, and 15 bases separated the two germline ends. Germline V CDR1 and CDR2: LGHNA, YSLEER. The CDR3 has 16 residues. The CDR3 DNA follows: TGCGCCAGCAGCCAAGCAATCCTGACAGACGCCTACGAGCAGTACTTC. Its translation is CASSQAILTDAYEQYF.

The V call is TRBV4-1, the J call TRBJ1-3; D ambiguous. V lost 6 bases and J lost 3, with 12 bases in between. The CDR3 totals 14 residues. CDR1 MGHRA and CDR2 YSYEKL come from the germline V gene. The CDR3 bases are TGCGCCAGCAGACCCCGAGAAGGTGGAAACACCATATATTTT. It encodes CASRPREGGNTIYF.

This rearrangement joins TRBV7-9 to TRBJ2-7, with 12 bases lining up with TRBD1. The CDR3 consists of 16 residues. After removal of 1 base from V and 5 bases from J, the junction contained 6 bases not matched to a gene. Germline loops: CDR1 SEHNR, CDR2 FQNEAQ (reference sequence). The CDR3 sequence is CASSLEPGTGGDEQYF. CDR3 DNA sequence: TGTGCCAGCAGCTTAGAGCCCGGGACAGGGGGCGACGAGCAGTACTTC. Using reference TRBV7-9 and TRBJ2-7 for the parts outside the CDR3, the full variable domain is DTGVSQNPRHKITKRGQNVTFRCDPISEHNRLYWYRQTLGQGPEFLTYFQNEAQLEKSRLLSDRFSAERPKGSFSTLEIQRTEQGDSAMYLCASSLEPGTGGDEQYFGPGTRLTVT.

The chain recombines TRBV19 with TRBJ2-1; D possibly corresponds to TRBD1 (6 bases). The germline V gene encodes CDR1 LNHDA and CDR2 SQIVND (reference sequence). The CDR3 runs to 16 residues. Trimming cost V 0 bases and J 0 bases, with 9 bases left between them. The CDR3: CASSIEGALSYNEQFF. The CDR3, as DNA: TGTGCCAGTAGTATAGAGGGGGCTCTCTCCTACAATGAGCAGTTCTTC. Full variable domain (missing parts from reference TRBV19 and TRBJ2-1): DGGITQSPKYLFRKEGQNVTLSCEQNLNHDAMYWYRQDPGQGLRLIYYSQIVNDFQKGDIAEGYSVSREKKESFPLTVTSAQKNPTAFYLCASSIEGALSYNEQFFGPGTRLTVL.

The rearrangement uses TRBV28 and TRBJ2-3, with D perhaps TRBD2 (5 bases). CDR1 is MDHEN, CDR2 SYDVKM, per germline. CDR3 size: 15 residues. V lost 5 bases and J 5 bases, leaving 17 bases between the germline ends. CDR3 sequence: CASSPPGIRGDTQYF. CDR3 sequence (DNA): TGTGCCAGCAGTCCCCCCGGGATACGAGGAGATACGCAGTATTTT.

The V call is TRBV7-2, the J call TRBJ2-1, with D unresolved. The germline V and J ends were trimmed by 1 base and 0 bases, with 10 bases remaining between them. CDR1 and CDR2 from the germline V gene are SGHTA and FQGNSA. This CDR3 region has 16 residues. CDR3 in amino acids: CASSLVLRTSYNEQFF. CDR3 DNA sequence: TGTGCCAGCAGCTTAGTTCTGCGGACCTCCTACAATGAGCAGTTCTTC.

This clonotype was picked up a small number of times. The gene calls are TRBV30 and TRBJ2-7; 10 bases agree with TRBD2. The CDR3 spans 16 residues. Germline CDR1 is GTSNPN and CDR2 is SVGIG (reference sequence). J lost 2 bases, V lost 3 bases, and 10 bases had no gene match. This CDR3 is CAWSFPRTSGTYEQYF. CDR3 nucleotide sequence: TGTGCCTGGAGCTTCCCCCGGACTAGCGGAACCTACGAGCAGTACTTC.

The V and J genes are TRBV19 and TRBJ1-1, with D hard to call. V was shortened by 6 bases and J by 6 bases, with 17 bases between the two germline ends. The germline V gene has CDR1 LNHDA and CDR2 SQIVND (reference sequence). CDR3 length: 14 residues. Written as DNA, the CDR3 is TGTGCCAGTAGGGGTTGGGTAGTAGATCCTGAAGCTTTCTTT. Protein: CASRGWVVDPEAFF.

This rearrangement joins TRBV27 to TRBJ2-3; 12 nucleotides line up with TRBD2. The CDR3 is 15 residues long. The V segment lost 0 bases and the J segment 5 bases; nucleotides outside the gene matches: 0. In germline, CDR1 is MNHEY, CDR2 SMNVEV (reference sequence). The CDR3 sequence is CASSLSGLAGDTQYF. In DNA, the CDR3 is TGTGCCAGCAGTTTATCGGGACTAGCGGGAGATACGCAGTATTTT.

The rearrangement joins TRBV6-6 to TRBJ2-2, with 8 bases that match TRBD1. This CDR3 spans 16 amino acids. Per the germline V gene, CDR1 is MNHNY and CDR2 is SVGAGI (reference sequence). The J segment lost 3 bases and the V segment lost 2 bases, leaving 5 bases of the junction unmatched. DNA for the CDR3: TGTGCCAGCAGTTACGTTGCAGGGGGCGACACCGGGGAGCTGTTTTTT. Translated: CASSYVAGGDTGELFF.

The rearrangement joins TRBV29-1 to TRBJ2-1, with a possible D match to TRBD1 (5 bases). The germline V gene has CDR1 SQVTM and CDR2 ANQGSEA. V was clipped by 6 bases and J by 0 bases, with 15 bases between them. The CDR3 totals 15 residues. The CDR3 loop is CSVGSRDNSYNEQFF. CDR3 bases: TGCAGCGTCGGAAGCAGGGATAACTCCTACAATGAGCAGTTCTTC.

The chain links TRBV7-8 to TRBJ2-1; the D gene is possibly TRBD1 (6 bases). The CDR3 loop spans 14 amino acids. Germline V CDR1 and CDR2: SGHVS, FQNEAQ. V was pared by 4 bases and J by 4 bases, with 11 bases between. CDR3 loop: CASSYFGQYNEQFF. In nucleotides, the CDR3 is TGTGCCAGCAGCTACTTCGGACAGTACAATGAGCAGTTCTTC. The entire variable domain, with the rest obtained from reference TRBV7-8 and TRBJ2-1, is as follows: GAGVSQSPRYKVAKRGQDVALRCDPISGHVSLFWYQQALGQGPEFLTYFQNEAQLDKSGLPSDRFFAERPEGSVSTLKIQRTQQEDSAVYLCASSYFGQYNEQFFGPGTRLTVL.

The gene calls are TRBV6-1 and TRBJ2-2; tentative D call: TRBD1 (5 bases). The V end lost 6 bases, the J end lost 6 bases, and 17 bases lay between the germline ends. The CDR3 is made up of 15 amino acids. Germline CDR1 is MNHNS and CDR2 is SASEGT. This CDR3 is CASSSVTTRAGELFF. CDR3 DNA sequence: TGTGCCAGCAGCTCGGTCACGACCAGGGCCGGGGAGCTGTTTTTT.

This clonotype turned up a few times. One base away lies a much larger clone, so this may be a sequencing read error. The CDR3 coding sequence is TGTGCCAGCAGCTGGTACCAAGAGACCCAGTACTTC. This codes for CASSWYQETQYF. The chain uses TRBV5-4 and TRBJ2-5; D gene uncertain. V lost 3 bases and J 0 bases, leaving 3 bases between the germline ends. CDR3 size: 12 residues. Germline V CDR1 and CDR2: SGHNT, YYREEE (reference sequence). Using reference TRBV5-4 and TRBJ2-5 for the parts outside the CDR3, the full variable domain is ETGVTQSPTHLIKTRGQQVTLRCSSQSGHNTVSWYQQALGQGPQFIFQYYREEENGRGNFPPRFSGLQFPNYSSELNVNALELDDSALYLCASSWYQETQYFGPGTRLLVL.

This rearrangement joins TRBV6-5 to TRBJ2-1; no firm D call. Deletions cut 6 bases from V and 8 bases from J, with 14 bases between. Germline lookup yields CDR1 MNHEY and CDR2 SVGAGI. The CDR3 runs to 13 residues. CDR3 nucleotide sequence: TGTGCCAGCAGGGTTACTGGCACCTATGAGCAGTTCTTC. Translated, it gives CASRVTGTYEQFF.

V and J are TRBV4-1 and TRBJ2-3, with D perhaps matching TRBD1 (5 bases). The CDR3 length is 15 residues. In germline, CDR1 is MGHRA, CDR2 YSYEKL. V lost 1 base to trimming and J lost 2 bases, with 10 bases between them. CDR3 DNA sequence: TGCGCCAGCAGCCAAGTACAAGGGGCCACAGATACGCAGTATTTT. It is translated as CASSQVQGATDTQYF.

In this sample, this clonotype turned up a few times. The chain joins TRBV5-4 to TRBJ2-2; D is uncertain. The ends were cut back, 4 bases at V and 8 bases at J, with 21 bases in the middle. The germline gives CDR1 SGHNT, CDR2 YYREEE (reference sequence). This CDR3 spans 16 amino acids. CDR3 coding DNA: TGTGCCAGCAGCCTTCGAACCCGGTTGGTGGGTGGGGAGCTGTTTTTT. It is translated as CASSLRTRLVGGELFF.

This clonotype was seen many times. The J gene is TRBJ2-3, the V gene TRBV7-2, with D maybe TRBD2 (5 bases). CDR1 SGHTA and CDR2 FQGNSA come from the germline V gene. The CDR3 totals 14 residues. The V gene lost 2 bases and the J gene lost 2 bases, with 8 bases spanning the gap. The CDR3 DNA sequence: TGTGCCAGCAGCTTAATTCTAGCCACAGATACGCAGTATTTT. Protein product: CASSLILATDTQYF.

V usage is TRBV19 and J usage is TRBJ1-2; D remains unclear. Germline CDR1 and CDR2: LNHDA and SQIVND (reference sequence). V lost 0 bases and J lost 6, with 17 bases in between. This CDR3 comprises 16 residues. CDR3 amino acids: CASSIDLLEWRDGYTF. The CDR3 DNA reads as TGTGCCAGTAGTATAGATCTATTGGAGTGGAGAGATGGCTACACCTTC.

This clonotype occurred a few times. The gene calls are TRBV24-1 and TRBJ2-3; 7 nucleotides match TRBD1. Germline loops: CDR1 KGHDR, CDR2 SFDVKD. The CDR3 is 14 residues long. The V gene end was trimmed by 9 bases and the J gene end by 3 bases; junction bases not matched to a gene: 8. CDR3 DNA: TGTGCCACCGGGCCAGGACAGGCAACAGATACGCAGTATTTT. Its protein product is CATGPGQATDTQYF.

There are a few counts of this clonotype. The rearrangement links TRBV6-5 to TRBJ2-2, with D unclear. The CDR3 has 11 residues. Between the trimmed V and J ends, which lost 10 bases and 6 bases, there was a span of 9 bases. Germline CDR1 MNHEY, CDR2 SVGAGI. The CDR3 bases are TGTGCCACCCGAGGAGCCGGGGAGCTGTTTTTT. Protein product: CATRGAGELFF.